Listed below are T cell receptor beta chains from one sample, sequenced in a study of T cell changes during pregnancy in multiple sclerosis. The method was immunoSEQ multiplex PCR; TCRdb's version includes in-frame clones alone and lacks a portion of them. Of 40,000 to 50,000 clones listed, about 90% were seen once; the top ten hold about a tenth. This material consisted of CD8+ T cells from peripheral blood mononuclear cells, taken in the first trimester of pregnancy. The receptors come from a female donor with multiple sclerosis, enrolled in a pregnancy study. Each CDR3 is given with its conserved first and last residue. A D gene is named only where the DNA matches it firmly. Clone size, where shown, is once, few, many, or a class for clones that have expanded.

D gene | J gene | V gene | clone size | CDR3 DNA | CDR3 protein
NA | TRBJ1-6 | TRBV7-3 | NA | TGTGCCAGCAGCTTTGCCGCAGGGGAATCACCCCTCCACTTT | CASSFAAGESPLHF
NA | TRBJ2-7 | TRBV13 | NA | TGTGCCAGCACCAACCTAGGAGGGGCTAGGTACGAGCAGTACTTC | CASTNLGGARYEQYF
NA | TRBJ2-3 | TRBV27 | NA | TGTGCCAGCCTCCAGTGGGCGGGGTTCGCAGATACGCAGTATTTT | CASLQWAGFADTQYF
NA | TRBJ2-1 | TRBV4-2 | once | TGTGCCAGCAGCCAAGTTGCGGGGGCCTCCTACAATGAGCAGTTCTTC | CASSQVAGASYNEQFF
NA | TRBJ2-2 | TRBV25-1 | NA | TGTGCCAGCAGTGAATACCGGCGTCAGGGGCACACCGGGGAGCTGTTTTTT | CASSEYRRQGHTGELFF
TRBD1 | TRBJ2-2 | TRBV30 | NA | TGTGCCTGGCTGGGGACAGTGAACACCGGGGAGCTGTTTTTT | CAWLGTVNTGELFF
NA | TRBJ2-1 | TRBV11-1 | NA | TGTGCCAGCAGCTTAGTTCTAGATGAGGGCGAGCAGTTCTTC | CASSLVLDEGEQFF
TRBD2 | TRBJ2-7 | TRBV7-6 | NA | TGTGCCAGCAGCTCCAGCCGGGGACCGGGGGGCTACGAGCAGTACTTC | CASSSSRGPGGYEQYF
TRBD2 | TRBJ2-5 | TRBV7-9 | NA | TGTGCCAGCAGCTTCGTCTCGACGGGGGGGGTGGAGACCCAGTACTTC | CASSFVSTGGVETQYF
NA | TRBJ2-5 | TRBV7-2 | NA | TGTGCCAGCAGCTGGGGACTTGGGTCGGCGTACCAAGAGACCCAGTACTTC | CASSWGLGSAYQETQYF
TRBD2 | TRBJ2-7 | TRBV27 | NA | TGTGCCAGCAGTTCCCTGACTAGCGGGGGGGCCTCCTACGAGCAGTACTTC | CASSSLTSGGASYEQYF
NA | TRBJ2-1 | TRBV19 | NA | TGTGCCAGTAGTATCCCTTACAATGAGCAGTTCTTC | CASSIPYNEQFF
NA | TRBJ2-7 | TRBV27 | once | TGTGCCAGCAGCCAATCCCCCGGGACAACCTACGAGCAGTACTTC | CASSQSPGTTYEQYF
NA | TRBJ1-2 | TRBV19 | few | TGTGCCAGTAGTATTCCGACAAACTATGGCTACACCTTC | CASSIPTNYGYTF
TRBD1 | TRBJ1-4 | TRBV6-7 | NA | TGTGCCAGGGGACAGGGGAGGAAAAAACTGTTTTTT | CARGQGRKKLFF
NA | TRBJ2-1 | TRBV4-3 | once | TGCGCCAGCAGCCTAGAAGGGGTTTTTAATGAGCAGTTCTTC | CASSLEGVFNEQFF
NA | TRBJ2-7 | TRBV12-5 | once | TGTGCTAGTGGTTTGGGGCCCTACGAGCAGTACTTC | CASGLGPYEQYF
TRBD2 | TRBJ2-7 | TRBV14 | few | TGTGCCAGCAGCCAAGCGCTTTGGCGGGAGGGCCACGAGCAGTACTTC | CASSQALWREGHEQYF
NA | TRBJ2-6 | TRBV7-7 | NA | TGTGCCAGCGGCTCGGAGCCGTCTGGGGCCAACGTCCTGACTTTC | CASGSEPSGANVLTF
TRBD2 | TRBJ2-3 | TRBV10-2 | NA | TGCGCCAGCAGTGAGAGTAGCGGGAGAATTTATACGCAGTATTTT | CASSESSGRIYTQYF
NA | TRBJ2-3 | TRBV7-9 | NA | TGTGCCAGCAGCGACTTCTTTTCTAGCACAGATACGCAGTATTTT | CASSDFFSSTDTQYF